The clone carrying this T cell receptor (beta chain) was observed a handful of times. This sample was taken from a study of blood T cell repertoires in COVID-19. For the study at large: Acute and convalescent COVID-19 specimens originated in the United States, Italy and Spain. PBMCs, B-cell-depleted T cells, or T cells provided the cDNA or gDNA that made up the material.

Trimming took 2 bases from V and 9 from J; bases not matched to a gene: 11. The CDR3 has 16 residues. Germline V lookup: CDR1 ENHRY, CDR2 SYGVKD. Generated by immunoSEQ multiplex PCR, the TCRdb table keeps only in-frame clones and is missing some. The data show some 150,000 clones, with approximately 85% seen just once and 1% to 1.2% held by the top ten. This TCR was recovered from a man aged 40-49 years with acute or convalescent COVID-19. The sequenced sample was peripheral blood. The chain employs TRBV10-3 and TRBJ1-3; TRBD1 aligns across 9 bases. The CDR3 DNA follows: TGTGCCATCAGTGAGGGCCGGGGACAGGGAGTCGGCACCATATATTTT. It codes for CAISEGRGQGVGTIYF.